This T cell receptor beta chain originates from a study of CD8 T cell repertoires and HIV-1 epitope variants. CDR1 and CDR2 (germline): SGHTA, FQGTGA. The CDR3 length is 13 residues. Trimming shortened V by 5 bases and J by 0 bases, and 8 bases separated the two germline ends. For this clone: Its matching antigen is unknown.

Data came from immunoSEQ multiplex PCR; TCRdb stores just in-frame clones and leaves some out. In the table there are 5,000 to 6,000 clones, about 60% of which are singletons. The receptor was derived from a male donor with HIV. This chain joins TRBV7-3 and TRBJ2-7; no firm D call. The sequencing sample was made of cultured CD8+ T cells derived from PBMCs. The CDR3 sequence is CASSEGPSYEQYF. DNA for the CDR3: TGTGCCAGCAGCGAAGGGCCCTCCTACGAGCAGTACTTC.